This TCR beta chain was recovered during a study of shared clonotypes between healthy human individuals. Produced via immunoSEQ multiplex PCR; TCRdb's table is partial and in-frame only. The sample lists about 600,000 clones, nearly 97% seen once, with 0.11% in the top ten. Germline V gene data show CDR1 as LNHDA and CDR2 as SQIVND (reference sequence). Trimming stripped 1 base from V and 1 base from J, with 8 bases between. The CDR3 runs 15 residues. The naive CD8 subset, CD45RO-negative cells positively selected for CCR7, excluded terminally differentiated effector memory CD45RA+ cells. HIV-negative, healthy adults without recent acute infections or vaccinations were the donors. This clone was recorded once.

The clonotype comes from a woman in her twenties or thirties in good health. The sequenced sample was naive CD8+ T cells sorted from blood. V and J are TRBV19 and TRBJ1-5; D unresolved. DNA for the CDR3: TGTGCCAGTAGTATAGGATACGGGAGCAATCAGCCCCAGCATTTT. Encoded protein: CASSIGYGSNQPQHF.